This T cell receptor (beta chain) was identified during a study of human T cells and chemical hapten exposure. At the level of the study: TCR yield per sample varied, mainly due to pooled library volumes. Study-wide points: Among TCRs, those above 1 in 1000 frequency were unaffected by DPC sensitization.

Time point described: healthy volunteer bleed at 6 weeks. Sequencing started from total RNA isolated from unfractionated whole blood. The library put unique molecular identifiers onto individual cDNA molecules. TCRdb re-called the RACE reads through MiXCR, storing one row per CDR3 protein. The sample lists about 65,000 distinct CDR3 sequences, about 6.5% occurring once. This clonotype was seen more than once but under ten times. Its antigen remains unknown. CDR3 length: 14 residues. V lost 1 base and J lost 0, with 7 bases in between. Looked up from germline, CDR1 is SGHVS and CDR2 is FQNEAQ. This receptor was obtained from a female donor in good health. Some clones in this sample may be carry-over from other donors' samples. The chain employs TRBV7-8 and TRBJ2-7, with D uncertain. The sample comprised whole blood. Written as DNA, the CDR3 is TGTGCCAGCAGCTTAGTCAGGAACTCCTACGAGCAGTACTTC. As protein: CASSLVRNSYEQYF.